These 8 T cell receptor beta chains share one sample of origin, sequenced in a study of shared clonotypes between healthy human individuals. TCRdb's copy holds only in-frame clones and misses some; the assay was immunoSEQ multiplex PCR. In the table there are about 1.4 million clones, over 95% of which are singletons. The sample was naive CD4+ T cells sorted from blood. Subset specified: CD45RA+ positively selected. These receptors all come from a young man in good health.

This clone showed up just once. The DNA of the CDR3 is TGTGCCAGCAGCTTGGGGACAGGGACAGGGCCACAAGAGACCCAGTACTTC. Its translation is CASSLGTGTGPQETQYF. This sequence joins TRBV5-8 and TRBJ2-5; TRBD1 agrees at 9 bases. The V and J ends lost 0 bases and 2 bases, in that order; junction bases with no gene match: 8. CDR1 is SGHTS, CDR2 YDEGEE, per germline. CDR3 length equals 17 residues.

Of note for this clone: Germline is not matched at one junction end, which may reflect a read error. The chain has TRBV7-9 and TRBJ2-7; either TRBD1 or TRBD2 may fit D (5 bases each). Germline V lookup: CDR1 SEHNR, CDR2 FQNEAQ (reference sequence). This CDR3 has 11 residues. In nucleotides, the CDR3 is TGTGCCAGCAGCTTAAGGGACGAGGAGTACTTC. The encoded protein is CASSLRDEEYF.

This clone was recorded once. V usage is TRBV28 and J usage is TRBJ1-5; 9 bases map to TRBD1. Germline-derived CDR1 and CDR2 are MDHEN and SYDVKM. The J segment lost 5 bases and the V segment lost 1 base, leaving 6 bases of the junction unmatched. The CDR3 has 16 amino acids. CDR3 amino acids: CASSLFGTGRDQPQHF. The CDR3 DNA reads TGTGCCAGCAGTTTATTCGGGACAGGGAGGGATCAGCCCCAGCATTTT.

The chain is built from TRBV25-1 and TRBJ2-6; D unclear. The CDR3 has 13 amino acids. Trimming stripped 5 bases from V and 4 bases from J, with 6 bases between. Germline V CDR1 and CDR2: MGHDK, SYGVNS. CDR3 in amino acids: CASSQPGANVLTF. The CDR3 DNA sequence: TGTGCCAGCAGTCAGCCCGGGGCCAACGTCCTGACTTTC. Supplemented by reference TRBV25-1 and TRBJ2-6, the full variable domain reads EADIYQTPRYLVIGTGKKITLECSQTMGHDKMYWYQQDPGMELHLIHYSYGVNSTEKGDLSSESTVSRIRTEHFPLTLESARPSHTSQYLCASSQPGANVLTFGAGSRLTVL.

CDR3 residues: CSVFPGTYNEQFF. The DNA of the CDR3 is TGCAGCGTTTTCCCGGGAACCTACAATGAGCAGTTCTTC. This rearrangement joins TRBV29-1 to TRBJ2-1, with D maybe TRBD2 (5 bases). CDR1 SQVTM and CDR2 ANQGSEA come from the germline V gene. This CDR3 spans 13 amino acids. V shed 5 bases and J shed 2 bases, with 10 bases lying between them.

V gene TRBV6-5 combines with J gene TRBJ1-3; maybe TRBD1 (6 bases). Trimming cost V 7 bases and J 3 bases, with 16 bases left between them. The CDR3 has 15 amino acids. The germline V gene has CDR1 MNHEY and CDR2 SVGAGI. CDR3 amino acids: CASTAGASFGNTIYF. The CDR3 DNA is TGTGCCAGCACCGCAGGGGCGTCGTTTGGAAACACCATATATTTT.

This sequence joins TRBV27 and TRBJ2-7; D is possibly TRBD2 (6 bases). Per the germline V gene, CDR1 is MNHEY and CDR2 is SMNVEV (reference sequence). CDR3 length equals 15 residues. V was trimmed by 3 bases and J by 7 bases, leaving 19 bases between them. CDR3 loop: CASSFTGTTRGEQYF. In DNA form, the CDR3 reads TGTGCCAGCAGTTTCACCGGGACCACACGGGGGGAGCAGTACTTC.

The chain employs TRBV18 and TRBJ2-1; D gene uncertain. The CDR3 runs 17 residues. V was pared by 3 bases and J by 0 bases, with 15 bases between. Germline V CDR1 and CDR2: KGHSH, LQKENI. CDR3 sequence reads: CASSPYYAASSYNEQFF. The CDR3 nucleotides are TGTGCCAGCTCACCCTATTATGCGGCGAGCTCCTACAATGAGCAGTTCTTC.